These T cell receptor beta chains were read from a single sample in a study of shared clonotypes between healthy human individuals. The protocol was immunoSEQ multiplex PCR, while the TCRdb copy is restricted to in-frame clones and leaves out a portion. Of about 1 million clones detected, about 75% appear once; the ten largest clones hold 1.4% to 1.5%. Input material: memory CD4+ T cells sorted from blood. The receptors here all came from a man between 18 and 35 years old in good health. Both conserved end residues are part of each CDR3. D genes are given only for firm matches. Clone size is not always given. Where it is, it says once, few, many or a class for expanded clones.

TGTGCCAGCAGTAGGGACTATTCCACAGATACGCAGTATTTT	CASSRDYSTDTQYF	TRBV6-6	TRBJ2-3	-	TRBD2
TGTGCCAGCAGCTTAGCGCTTTCAGGGGGCCAAGAGACCCAGTACTTC	CASSLALSGGQETQYF	TRBV7-2	TRBJ2-5	-	TRBD1
TGTGCCACCGGCACAGGTCAAGAGACCCAGTACTTC	CATGTGQETQYF	TRBV7-9	TRBJ2-5	few	-
TGTGCCAGCAGTTTTAGGCTGACTAATTCACCCCTCCACTTT	CASSFRLTNSPLHF	TRBV28	TRBJ1-6	once	-
TGCGCCAGCAGCTTAGTTGCGGGGGGGAGCACAGATACGCAGTATTTT	CASSLVAGGSTDTQYF	TRBV5-1	TRBJ2-3	-	TRBD2
TGTGCCAGTAGACAGGTAGGAGCAGATACGCAGTATTTT	CASRQVGADTQYF	TRBV19	TRBJ2-3	-	-
TGTGCCAGCAGTACCACGAGGGGGGTAGGAGAGACCCAGTACTTC	CASSTTRGVGETQYF	TRBV6-5	TRBJ2-5	-	-
TGTGCCAGCAGTCGGGAGGGTATTCGAGCTTTCTTT	CASSREGIRAFF	TRBV27	TRBJ1-1	few	-
TGTGCCAGCAGCTTTCAGGGGACCACTGAAGCTTTCTTT	CASSFQGTTEAFF	TRBV7-3	TRBJ1-1	-	-
TGTGCTAGTGGCCCCTCCGCAGATACGCAGTATTTT	CASGPSADTQYF	TRBV12-5	TRBJ2-3	once	-
TGCGCCAGCAGCATCGGACAGGTATCCTACAATGAGCAGTTCTTC	CASSIGQVSYNEQFF	TRBV5-1	TRBJ2-1	-	TRBD1